The 15 T cell receptor beta chains reported below all come from one sample, sequenced in a study of T cell repertoires in cytomegalovirus infection. TCRdb fed the reads into MiXCR, producing one record per CDR3 protein. Altogether approximately 1,000,000 distinct CDR3 sequences are present, less than 40% being singletons, with the ten largest covering 11% to 15%. No antigen is known for these receptors. The material was cultured CD8+ T cells from PBMCs, obtained from culture after CMV antigen stimulation. These receptors were obtained from a human donor in good health (CMV status not recorded). Some clones in this sample may be carry-over from other donors' samples.

This clonotype has more than one count but fewer than ten. The chain carries TRBV20-1 and TRBJ1-1; D is unresolved. V gave up 6 bases and J gave up 2 bases, with 22 bases separating them. From germline, CDR1 is DFQATT and CDR2 SNEGSKA (reference sequence). The CDR3 has 16 amino acids. The CDR3 coding sequence is TGCAGTGCACCCTGGATAATTACCACGGGAAACACTGAAGCTTTCTTT. Translated, it gives CSAPWIITTGNTEAFF.

The chain has TRBV14 and TRBJ2-1, with 8 bases identical to TRBD2. CDR1 SGHDN and CDR2 FVKESK come from the germline V gene. This CDR3 spans 17 amino acids. The V gene end was trimmed by 0 bases and the J gene end by 5 bases; junction bases not matched to a gene: 9. CDR3 nucleotide sequence: TGTGCCAGCAGCCAAGACTGGGCGGGGGGATATGACAATGAGCAGTTCTTC. It codes for CASSQDWAGGYDNEQFF. Complete variable domain (other parts from reference TRBV14 and TRBJ2-1): EAGVTQFPSHSVIEKGQTVTLRCDPISGHDNLYWYRRVMGKEIKFLLHFVKESKQDESGMPNNRFLAERTGGTYSTLKVQPAELEDSGVYFCASSQDWAGGYDNEQFFGPGTRLTVL.

This clonotype turned up a few times. The chain links TRBV7-8 to TRBJ2-1; perhaps TRBD2 as D (6 bases). The germline V gene has CDR1 SGHVS and CDR2 FQNEAQ. The length of the CDR3 is 15 residues. The ends were cut back, 2 bases at V and 7 bases at J, with 15 bases in the middle. The CDR3 loop reads CASSLQVTSPNEQFF. The CDR3 DNA sequence: TGTGCCAGCAGCTTACAGGTCACTAGCCCTAATGAGCAGTTCTTC.

This chain connects TRBV7-9 to TRBJ2-1; weak D call: TRBD2 (6 bases). The ends were cut back, 7 bases at V and 7 bases at J, with 17 bases in the middle. This CDR3 spans 14 amino acids. Per the germline V gene, CDR1 is SEHNR and CDR2 is FQNEAQ (reference sequence). The CDR3 is CASNSMRRGNEQFF. The CDR3 coding sequence is TGTGCCAGCAACTCCATGAGGAGGGGAAATGAGCAGTTCTTC.

This clonotype occurred many times. The chain uses TRBV27 and TRBJ1-2, with 9 bases aligning to TRBD1. This CDR3 region has 13 residues. After removal of 6 bases from V and 6 bases from J, the junction contained 5 bases not matched to a gene. CDR1 is MNHEY and CDR2 is SMNVEV in the germline V gene (reference sequence). Here the CDR3 reads CASSPGTGNGYTF. Written as DNA, the CDR3 is TGTGCCAGCAGCCCAGGGACAGGGAATGGCTACACCTTC.

The chain links TRBV28 to TRBJ1-5, with unresolved D. CDR3 length equals 15 residues. The ends were cut back, 11 bases at V and 2 bases at J, with 19 bases in the middle. Per the germline V gene, CDR1 is MDHEN and CDR2 is SYDVKM. The CDR3 sequence is CASPPTRDGNQPQHF. The CDR3 coding sequence is TGTGCCTCACCCCCCACCCGGGATGGCAATCAGCCCCAGCATTTT.

This chain links TRBV7-9 with TRBJ2-1; TRBD1 might be the D (5 bases). This CDR3 has 14 amino acids. V dropped 7 bases and J dropped 10 bases, with 20 bases sitting between them. Germline V gene sequence: CDR1 SEHNR, CDR2 FQNEAQ (reference sequence). CDR3 amino acids: CASNTPTGAAEQFF. The CDR3 DNA reads TGTGCCAGCAACACCCCTACTGGGGCAGCCGAGCAGTTCTTC.

J is TRBJ1-2 and V is TRBV6-1; TRBD1 matches at 7 bases. Trimming removed 2 bases from V and 4 bases from J; junction bases left unmatched: 4. The CDR3 sequence is 14 residues long. Germline CDR1 reads MNHNS; CDR2 reads SASEGT. This CDR3 is CASSENPGGYGYTF. CDR3 nucleotides: TGTGCCAGCAGTGAAAACCCAGGGGGCTATGGCTACACCTTC.

The chain combines TRBV6-5 with TRBJ1-1; D call uncertain. The CDR3 has 14 amino acids. Germline CDR1 reads MNHEY; CDR2 reads SVGAGI. With 1 base removed from V and 0 bases from J, the gap between germline ends came to 6 bases. Here the CDR3 reads CASSYFRLNTEAFF. CDR3 in DNA: TGTGCCAGCAGTTACTTCAGGCTGAACACTGAAGCTTTCTTT.

This clonotype was observed many times. This chain joins TRBV7-6 and TRBJ2-1; 10 bases align to TRBD1. J lost 2 bases, V lost 4 bases, and 14 bases had no gene match. This CDR3 spans 19 amino acids. CDR1 and CDR2 from the germline V gene are SGHVS and FNYEAQ. The CDR3 loop reads CASSSPGQGTRAPYNEQFF. In DNA form, the CDR3 reads TGTGCCAGCAGCTCACCGGGACAGGGGACTAGGGCCCCCTACAATGAGCAGTTCTTC.

There are many counts of this clonotype. The V call is TRBV7-2, the J call TRBJ1-5; D possibly corresponds to TRBD1 (5 bases). Germline lookup yields CDR1 SGHTA and CDR2 FQGNSA. There are 16 residues in the CDR3. V lost 1 base and J lost 1, with 11 bases in between. In DNA form, the CDR3 reads TGTGCCAGCAGCTTAGGGGTCCGGGGGAGCAATCAGCCCCAGCATTTT. Translated, it gives CASSLGVRGSNQPQHF.

This clonotype has a handful of counts. The chain uses TRBV9 and TRBJ2-5; weak D call: TRBD2 (6 bases). Trimming took off 3 bases at V and 4 bases at J, with 16 bases between the two ends. The length of the CDR3 is 15 residues. Germline CDR1 is SGDLS and CDR2 is YYNGEE. In DNA, the CDR3 is TGTGCCAGCAGCGGAGGCCACCACGGGGGAGAGACCCAGTACTTC. The encoded protein is CASSGGHHGGETQYF.

This clonotype came up a few times. This sequence joins TRBV6-6 and TRBJ2-3; maybe TRBD1 (6 bases). Trimming removed 4 bases from V and 0 bases from J, with 23 bases in between. This CDR3 contains 19 residues. Germline V CDR1 and CDR2: MNHNY, SVGAGI (reference sequence). CDR3 protein: CASSSFRALQGTSTDTQYF. For the CDR3, the DNA is TGTGCCAGCAGTTCCTTCCGAGCCCTACAGGGTACTAGCACAGATACGCAGTATTTT.

This clonotype has more than one count but fewer than ten. V is TRBV2 and J is TRBJ1-3; D is undetermined. This CDR3 has 15 amino acids. The germline V gene has CDR1 SNHLY and CDR2 FYNNEI. V lost 1 base and J lost 0, with 7 bases in between. This CDR3 is CASSEDRDSGNTIYF. CDR3 bases: TGTGCCAGCAGTGAAGATCGGGACTCTGGAAACACCATATATTTT.

The chain joins TRBV9 to TRBJ2-5; 10 nucleotides agree with TRBD1. The CDR3 has 22 amino acids. Germline V gene data show CDR1 as SGDLS and CDR2 as YYNGEE. J gave up 2 bases and V 4 bases, and 26 bases lay outside the gene matches. The CDR3 here is CASSQHTGTRGRQGAGQETQYF. The CDR3 coding sequence is TGTGCCAGCAGCCAACATACAGGGACCCGAGGTCGACAGGGGGCAGGGCAAGAGACCCAGTACTTC.